What follows are 3 T cell receptor beta chains derived from one specimen sequenced in a study of T cell clones after liver transplantation. The method was immunoSEQ multiplex PCR; TCRdb's version includes in-frame clones alone and lacks a portion of them. The sample has roughly 100,000 clones; under 90% are singletons. Material: CD4+ T cells from blood, obtained approximately 43 months after liver transplant. Receptor source: a human patient who received a liver transplant. Certain T cells may be donor cells from the graft.

The rearrangement uses TRBV10-1 and TRBJ2-7, with 9 bases aligning to TRBD1. This CDR3 spans 16 amino acids. V gave up 6 bases and J gave up 0 bases; unmatched junction bases: 9. CDR1 is WNHNN and CDR2 is SYGVQD in the germline V gene (reference sequence). In DNA, the CDR3 is TGCGCCAGCAGCCGGGGACAGGGAACACGCTCCTACGAGCAGTACTTC. Its protein is CASSRGQGTRSYEQYF.

The chain joins TRBV5-5 to TRBJ1-1, with 9 bases fitting TRBD1. This CDR3 region has 14 residues. Trimming at V came to 4 bases and at J to 4 bases, leaving 5 bases not matched to a gene. Per germline, CDR1 SGHKS and CDR2 YYEKEE (reference sequence). Written as DNA, the CDR3 is TGTGCCAGCAGCCGTACAGGGGGCGTCACTGAAGCTTTCTTT. Translation gives CASSRTGGVTEAFF.

The DNA of the CDR3 is TGTGCCAGCAGTTACTCGGACAAGGGCTCCTACGAGCAGTACTTC. Translation gives CASSYSDKGSYEQYF. This chain joins TRBV6-5 and TRBJ2-7; tentative D call: TRBD1 (5 bases). CDR1 and CDR2 from the germline V gene are MNHEY and SVGAGI. V lost 0 bases, J lost 0 bases, and 9 bases lay in between. The CDR3 sequence is 15 residues long.